The present entry profiles one T cell receptor beta chain with its context. The entry originates in a study of Ad26.COV2.S vaccination and SARS-CoV-2 variants. Study details: Ad26.COV2.S shots went into the muscle once or twice, 56 days apart.

Treatment noted: 15 to 20 received Ad26.COV2.S at low or high dose, single or two shots; 5 received placebo; per-sample allocation not given. It was on day 63 after the first vaccine or placebo injection that samples were taken. Clones were sequenced by immunoSEQ multiplex PCR, and TCRdb holds only the in-frame ones, with some missing. Among 350,000 to 500,000 clones listed, 90% were seen once. The CDR3 contains 15 residues. Trimming cost V 6 bases and J 7 bases; bases outside gene matches: 6. Germline V gives CDR1 KGHSH, CDR2 LQKENI. This sequence originates from a person aged 18-65 years who received the Ad26.COV2.S COVID-19 vaccine or a placebo. The material was peripheral blood, obtained in a trial of Ad26.COV2.S vaccine versus placebo. The V gene is TRBV18, the J gene TRBJ2-4, with 13 bases identical to TRBD2. This CDR3 reads CASSPGLAGNNIQYF. DNA for the CDR3: TGTGCCAGCTCCCCGGGACTAGCGGGAAACAACATTCAGTACTTC.